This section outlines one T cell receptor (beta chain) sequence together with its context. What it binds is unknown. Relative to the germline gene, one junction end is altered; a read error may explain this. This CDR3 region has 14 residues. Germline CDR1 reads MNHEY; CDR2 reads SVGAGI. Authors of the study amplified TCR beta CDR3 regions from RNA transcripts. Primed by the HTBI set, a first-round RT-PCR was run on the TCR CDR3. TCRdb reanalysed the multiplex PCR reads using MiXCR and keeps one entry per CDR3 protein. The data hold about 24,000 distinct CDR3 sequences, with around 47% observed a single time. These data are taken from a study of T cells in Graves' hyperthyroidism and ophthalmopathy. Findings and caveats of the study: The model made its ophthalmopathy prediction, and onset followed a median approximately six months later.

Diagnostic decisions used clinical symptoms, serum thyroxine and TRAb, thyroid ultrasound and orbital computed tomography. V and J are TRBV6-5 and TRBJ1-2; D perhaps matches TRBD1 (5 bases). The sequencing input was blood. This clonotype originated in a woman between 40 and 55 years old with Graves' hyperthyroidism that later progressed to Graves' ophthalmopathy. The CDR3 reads CASTIGRGYYGYTF. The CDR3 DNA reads TGCGCCAGCACCATAGGCCGGGGGTACTATGGCTACACCTTC.